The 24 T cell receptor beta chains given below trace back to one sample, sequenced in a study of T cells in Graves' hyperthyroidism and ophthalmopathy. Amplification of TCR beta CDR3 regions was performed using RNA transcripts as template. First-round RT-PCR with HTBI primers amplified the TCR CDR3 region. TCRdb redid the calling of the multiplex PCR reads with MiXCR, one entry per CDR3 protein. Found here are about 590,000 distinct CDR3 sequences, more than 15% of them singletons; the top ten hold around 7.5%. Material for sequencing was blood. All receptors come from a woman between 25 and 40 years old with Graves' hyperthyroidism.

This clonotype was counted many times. The CDR3, as DNA: TGTGCCAGCCGACTAGCGGGAGCTATCTGGTACACCGGGGAGCTGTTTTTT. Its protein product is CASRLAGAIWYTGELFF. The gene calls are TRBV11-2 and TRBJ2-2; 12 positions match TRBD2. The germline V gene encodes CDR1 SGHAT and CDR2 FQNNGV. The CDR3 contains 17 residues. Unmatched junction bases numbered 10, after V lost 8 bases and J lost 3 bases.

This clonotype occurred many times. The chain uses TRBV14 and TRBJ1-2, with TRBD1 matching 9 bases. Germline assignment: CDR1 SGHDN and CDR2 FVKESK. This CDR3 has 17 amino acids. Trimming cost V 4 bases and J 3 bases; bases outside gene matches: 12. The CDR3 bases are TGTGCCAGCAGCCCAGATGCGCCGGGACAGGGAGACTATGGCTACACCTTC. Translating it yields CASSPDAPGQGDYGYTF.

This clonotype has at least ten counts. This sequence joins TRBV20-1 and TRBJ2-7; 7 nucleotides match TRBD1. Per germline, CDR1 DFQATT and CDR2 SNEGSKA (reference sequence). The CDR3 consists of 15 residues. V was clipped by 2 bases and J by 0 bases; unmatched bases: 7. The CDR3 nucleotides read TGCAGTGCTAGACTCCGGGACAGCAGCTCCTACGAGCAGTACTTC. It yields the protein CSARLRDSSSYEQYF.

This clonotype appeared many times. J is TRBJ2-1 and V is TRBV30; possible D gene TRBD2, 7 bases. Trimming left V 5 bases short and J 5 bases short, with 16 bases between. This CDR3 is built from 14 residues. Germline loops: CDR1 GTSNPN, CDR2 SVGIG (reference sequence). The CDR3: CAWDPWGGHNEQFF. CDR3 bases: TGTGCCTGGGACCCATGGGGGGGGCACAATGAGCAGTTCTTC.

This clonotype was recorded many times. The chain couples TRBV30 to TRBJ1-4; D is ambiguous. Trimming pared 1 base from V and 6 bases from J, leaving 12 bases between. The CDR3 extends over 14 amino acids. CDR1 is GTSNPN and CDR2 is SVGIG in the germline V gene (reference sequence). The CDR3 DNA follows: TGTGCCTGGAGTGACGGGAGGTTTCATGAAAAACTGTTTTTT. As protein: CAWSDGRFHEKLFF.

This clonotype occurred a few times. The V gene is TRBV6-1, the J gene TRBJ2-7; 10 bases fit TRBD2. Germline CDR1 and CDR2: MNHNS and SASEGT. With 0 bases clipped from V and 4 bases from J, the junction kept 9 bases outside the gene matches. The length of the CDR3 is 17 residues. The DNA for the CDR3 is TGTGCCAGCAGTGAAGCGATATCTAGCGGGAGAGGGTACGAGCAGTACTTC. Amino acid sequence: CASSEAISSGRGYEQYF.

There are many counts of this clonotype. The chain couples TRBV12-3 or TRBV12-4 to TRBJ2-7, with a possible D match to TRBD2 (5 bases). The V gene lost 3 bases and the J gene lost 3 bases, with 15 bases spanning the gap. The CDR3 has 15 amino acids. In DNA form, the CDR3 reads TGTGCCAGCAGTTTTGGAGGTATTTCGCACTACGAGCAGTACTTC. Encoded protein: CASSFGGISHYEQYF.

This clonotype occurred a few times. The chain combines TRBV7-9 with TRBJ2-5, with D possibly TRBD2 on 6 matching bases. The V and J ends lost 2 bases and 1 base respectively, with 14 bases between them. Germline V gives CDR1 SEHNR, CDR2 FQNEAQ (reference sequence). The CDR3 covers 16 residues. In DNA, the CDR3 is TGTGCCAGCAGCTTACTGGCTAGCGCGACCCAAGAGACCCAGTACTTC. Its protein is CASSLLASATQETQYF.

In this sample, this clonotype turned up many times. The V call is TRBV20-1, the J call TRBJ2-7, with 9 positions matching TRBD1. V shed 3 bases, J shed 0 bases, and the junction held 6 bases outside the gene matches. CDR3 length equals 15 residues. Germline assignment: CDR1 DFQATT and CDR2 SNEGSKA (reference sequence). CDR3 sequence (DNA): TGCAGTGCTAGTCCGTGGGACAGGGTCTCCTACGAGCAGTACTTC. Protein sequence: CSASPWDRVSYEQYF.

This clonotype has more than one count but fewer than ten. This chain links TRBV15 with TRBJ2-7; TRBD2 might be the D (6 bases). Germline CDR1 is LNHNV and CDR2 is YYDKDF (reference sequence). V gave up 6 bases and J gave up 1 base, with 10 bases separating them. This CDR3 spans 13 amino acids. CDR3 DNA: TGTGCCACCAGAAAGCGGGCTTCCTACGAGCAGTACTTC. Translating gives CATRKRASYEQYF.

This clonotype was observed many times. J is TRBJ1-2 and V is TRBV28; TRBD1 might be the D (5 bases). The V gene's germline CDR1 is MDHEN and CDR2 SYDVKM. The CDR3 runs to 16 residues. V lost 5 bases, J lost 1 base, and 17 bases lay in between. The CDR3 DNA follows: TGTGCCAGCAGTGCGGTCCGGGACGGAGTTAACTATGGCTACACCTTC. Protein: CASSAVRDGVNYGYTF.

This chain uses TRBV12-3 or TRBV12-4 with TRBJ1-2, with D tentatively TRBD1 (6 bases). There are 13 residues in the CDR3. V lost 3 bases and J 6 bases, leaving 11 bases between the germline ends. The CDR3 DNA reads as TGTGCCAGCAGTTTGAGACAGGCCCATGGCTACACCTTC. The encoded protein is CASSLRQAHGYTF.

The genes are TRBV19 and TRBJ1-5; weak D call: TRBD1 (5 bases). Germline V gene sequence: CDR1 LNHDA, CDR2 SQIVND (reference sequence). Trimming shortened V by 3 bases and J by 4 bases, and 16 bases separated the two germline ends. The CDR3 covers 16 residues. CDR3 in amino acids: CASSMSQTAYNQPQHF. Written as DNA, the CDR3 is TGTGCCAGTAGTATGTCACAGACAGCTTATAATCAGCCCCAGCATTTT.

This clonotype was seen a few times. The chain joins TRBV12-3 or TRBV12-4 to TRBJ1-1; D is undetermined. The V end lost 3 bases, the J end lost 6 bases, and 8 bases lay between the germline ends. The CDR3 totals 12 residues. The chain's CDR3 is CASSFYGSEAFF. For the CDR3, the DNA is TGTGCCAGCAGTTTTTATGGGTCTGAAGCTTTCTTT.

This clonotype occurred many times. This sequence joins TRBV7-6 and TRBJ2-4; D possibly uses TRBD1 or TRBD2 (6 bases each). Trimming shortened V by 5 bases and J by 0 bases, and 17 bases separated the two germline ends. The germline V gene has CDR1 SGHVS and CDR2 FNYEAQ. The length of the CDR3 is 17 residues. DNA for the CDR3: TGTGCCAGCAGCCCGTCGGAGGGGGTACTAGCCAAAAACATTCAGTACTTC. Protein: CASSPSEGVLAKNIQYF.

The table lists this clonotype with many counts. The CDR3 reads CASTNSFTGSNYGYTF. CDR3 sequence (DNA): TGTGCCAGCACCAACTCTTTTACAGGCTCTAACTATGGCTACACCTTC. The chain uses TRBV27 and TRBJ1-2, with a possible D match to TRBD1 (5 bases). The CDR3 consists of 16 residues. CDR1 is MNHEY, CDR2 SMNVEV, per germline (reference sequence). Trimming removed 7 bases at V and 0 bases at J, with 18 bases between.

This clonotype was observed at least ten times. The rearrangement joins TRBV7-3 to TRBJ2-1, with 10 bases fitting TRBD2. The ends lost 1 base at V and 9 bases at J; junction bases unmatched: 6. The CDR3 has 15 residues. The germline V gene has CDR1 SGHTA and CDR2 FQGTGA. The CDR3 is CASSLSLAGVSEQFF. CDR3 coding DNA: TGTGCCAGCAGCTTAAGCCTAGCGGGAGTAAGTGAGCAGTTCTTC.

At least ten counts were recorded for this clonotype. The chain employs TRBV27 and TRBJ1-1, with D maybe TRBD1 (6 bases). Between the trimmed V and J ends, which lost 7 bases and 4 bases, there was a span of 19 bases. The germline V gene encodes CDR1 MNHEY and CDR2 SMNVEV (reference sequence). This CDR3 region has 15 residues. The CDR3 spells CASIGIRGMSTEAFF. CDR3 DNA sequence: TGTGCCAGCATCGGGATCAGGGGTATGAGCACTGAAGCTTTCTTT.

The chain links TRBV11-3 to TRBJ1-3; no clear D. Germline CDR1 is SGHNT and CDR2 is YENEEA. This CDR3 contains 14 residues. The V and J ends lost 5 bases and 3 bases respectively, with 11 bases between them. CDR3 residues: CASSNDPLGNTIYF. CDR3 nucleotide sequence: TGTGCCAGCAGCAACGACCCCCTTGGAAACACCATATATTTT.

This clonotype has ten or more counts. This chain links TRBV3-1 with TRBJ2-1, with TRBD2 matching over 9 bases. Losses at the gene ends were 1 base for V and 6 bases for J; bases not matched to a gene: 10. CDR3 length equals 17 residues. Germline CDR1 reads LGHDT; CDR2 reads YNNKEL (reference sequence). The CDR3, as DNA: TGTGCCAGCAGCCAAGGTCAAGTAGCGGGAGCCGGCAATGAGCAGTTCTTC. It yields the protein CASSQGQVAGAGNEQFF.

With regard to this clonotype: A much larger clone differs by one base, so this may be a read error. CDR3 sequence reads: CSAPPGSYNEQFF. The CDR3, as DNA: TGCAGTGCTCCACCTGGCTCCTACAATGAGCAGTTCTTC. The rearrangement uses TRBV20-1 and TRBJ2-1; D is ambiguous. Germline-derived CDR1 and CDR2 are DFQATT and SNEGSKA (reference sequence). This CDR3 region has 13 residues. V lost 5 bases and J lost 0, with 8 bases in between.

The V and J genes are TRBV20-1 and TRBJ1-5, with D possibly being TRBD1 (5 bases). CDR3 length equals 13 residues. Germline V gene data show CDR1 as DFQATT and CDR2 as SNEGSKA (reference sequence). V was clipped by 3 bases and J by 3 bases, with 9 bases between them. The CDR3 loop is CSASTGNNQPQHF. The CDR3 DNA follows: TGCAGTGCTAGCACAGGAAACAATCAGCCCCAGCATTTT.

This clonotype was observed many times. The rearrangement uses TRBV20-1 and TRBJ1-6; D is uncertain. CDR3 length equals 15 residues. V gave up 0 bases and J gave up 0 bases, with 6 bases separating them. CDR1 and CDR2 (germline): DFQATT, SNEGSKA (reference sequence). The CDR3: CSARDGSSYNSPLHF. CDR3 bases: TGCAGTGCTAGAGACGGAAGCTCCTATAATTCACCCCTCCACTTT.

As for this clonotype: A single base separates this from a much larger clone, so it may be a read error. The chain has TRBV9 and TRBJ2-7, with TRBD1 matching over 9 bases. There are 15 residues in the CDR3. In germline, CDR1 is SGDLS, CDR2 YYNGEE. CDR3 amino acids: CASSPRGTGSYGQYF. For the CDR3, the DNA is TGTGCCAGCAGCCCCCGCGGGACAGGGTCTTACGGGCAGTACTTC.